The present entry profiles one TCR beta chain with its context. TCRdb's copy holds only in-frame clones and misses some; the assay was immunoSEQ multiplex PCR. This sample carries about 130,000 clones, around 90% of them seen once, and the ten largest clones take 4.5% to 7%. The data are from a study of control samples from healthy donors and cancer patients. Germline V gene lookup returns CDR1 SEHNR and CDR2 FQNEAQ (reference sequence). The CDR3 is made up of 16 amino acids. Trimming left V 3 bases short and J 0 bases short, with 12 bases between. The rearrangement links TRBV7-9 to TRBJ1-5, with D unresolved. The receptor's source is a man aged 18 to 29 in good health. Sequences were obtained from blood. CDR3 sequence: CASSFLAVFSNQPQHF. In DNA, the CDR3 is TGTGCCAGCAGCTTTTTAGCGGTTTTTAGCAATCAGCCCCAGCATTTT.